The next 30 T cell receptor beta chains were all read from a single sample in a study of cytomegalovirus exposure and HLA in healthy donors. PCR employed 60 Vbeta and 13 Jbeta primers. Repertoires were generated with immunoSEQ multiplex PCR, while TCRdb's copy carries only in-frame clones and drops some. The data contain 95,000 to 150,000 clones, less than 65% of them singletons. Sequences were obtained from PBMCs. The source of these receptors is a man aged 35-49 years in good health and CMV-seropositive.

The chain joins TRBV28 to TRBJ1-4; D perhaps matches TRBD1 (5 bases). Trimming took off 6 bases at V and 8 bases at J, with 13 bases between the two ends. This CDR3 contains 13 residues. Germline CDR1 is MDHEN and CDR2 is SYDVKM. In DNA form, the CDR3 reads TGTGCCAGCAGCCTGGAGGGGTACGAAAAACTGTTTTTT. It codes for CASSLEGYEKLFF.

J is TRBJ2-1 and V is TRBV7-8, with 8 bases that match TRBD2. V gave up 1 base and J gave up 0 bases; unmatched junction bases: 5. The germline CDR1 and CDR2 sequences are SGHVS and FQNEAQ. The CDR3 runs 17 residues. This chain's CDR3 is CASSLGGAGGSYNEQFF. The CDR3 DNA follows: TGTGCCAGCAGCTTAGGAGGGGCGGGGGGCTCCTACAATGAGCAGTTCTTC.

J is TRBJ1-2 and V is TRBV10-3; D is undetermined. Trimming took off 0 bases at V and 8 bases at J, with 19 bases between the two ends. The length of the CDR3 is 16 residues. Germline assignment: CDR1 ENHRY and CDR2 SYGVKD. The CDR3 nucleotides read TGTGCCATCAGTGAGTCGAATGCAGGAATACTGTACGGCTACACCTTC. This gives the protein CAISESNAGILYGYTF.

The genes are TRBV5-6 and TRBJ2-3; 8 bases are shared with TRBD2. J lost 0 bases, V lost 4 bases, and 4 bases had no gene match. This CDR3 has 15 amino acids. CDR1 and CDR2 from the germline V gene are SGHDT and YYEEEE. The CDR3 region has the DNA TGTGCCAGCAGCCCCAGCGGGAGCAGCACAGATACGCAGTATTTT. Encoded protein: CASSPSGSSTDTQYF.

V and J are TRBV6-5 and TRBJ1-1; D might be TRBD1 (6 bases). The CDR3 is made up of 13 amino acids. The V gene's germline CDR1 is MNHEY and CDR2 SVGAGI. Trimming left V 3 bases short and J 10 bases short, with 15 bases between. The CDR3 nucleotides read TGTGCCAGCAGTTATCGGGGGGCGGGGGGAGCTTTCTTT. Amino acid sequence: CASSYRGAGGAFF.

The chain joins TRBV5-6 to TRBJ1-2; 9 nucleotides line up with TRBD1. CDR1 is SGHDT, CDR2 YYEEEE, per germline. CDR3 length: 18 amino acids. The trim removed 4 bases at V and 1 base at J, leaving 14 bases unmatched. The CDR3 sequence is CASSRITGGAGNNYGYTF. CDR3 nucleotide sequence: TGTGCCAGCAGCCGAATCACAGGGGGCGCGGGGAATAACTATGGCTACACCTTC.

This clone has only a few counts. The V gene is TRBV28, the J gene TRBJ2-3; D not certain. Germline loops: CDR1 MDHEN, CDR2 SYDVKM. V dropped 4 bases and J dropped 2 bases, with 19 bases sitting between them. The length of the CDR3 is 17 residues. In DNA, the CDR3 is TGTGCCAGCAGTTCACCCGTAACACGGCAGGACACAGATACGCAGTATTTT. Translation: CASSSPVTRQDTDTQYF. The complete variable domain, with remaining parts taken from reference TRBV28 and TRBJ2-3, reads DVKVTQSSRYLVKRTGEKVFLECVQDMDHENMFWYRQDPGLGLRLIYFSYDVKMKEKGDIPEGYSVSREKKERFSLILESASTNQTSMYLCASSSPVTRQDTDTQYFGPGTRLTVL.

The chain uses TRBV29-1 and TRBJ2-1; 14 bases are a match to TRBD2. Germline values: CDR1 SQVTM, CDR2 ANQGSEA. Unmatched junction bases numbered 13, after V lost 4 bases and J lost 5 bases. This CDR3 region has 18 residues. The CDR3 sequence is CSVVSGLAGVYGDNEQFF. The CDR3 nucleotides are TGCAGCGTTGTTTCGGGACTAGCGGGAGTGTACGGGGACAATGAGCAGTTCTTC.

This sequence joins TRBV13 and TRBJ2-1; 10 nucleotides align to TRBD2. The CDR3 has 19 amino acids. Germline-derived CDR1 and CDR2 are PRHDT and FYEKMQ (reference sequence). Losses at the gene ends were 1 base for V and 7 bases for J; bases not matched to a gene: 16. The CDR3 coding sequence is TGTGCCAGCAGCTTAGAGCCGGGGGCAGTCCTAGCGGGGGAGAATGAGCAGTTCTTC. Its translation: CASSLEPGAVLAGENEQFF.

The CDR3 region is CASTRTQGPNTIYF. CDR3 bases: TGTGCCAGCACTCGCACACAGGGCCCGAACACCATATATTTT. V gene TRBV9 combines with J gene TRBJ1-3; D perhaps matches TRBD1 (6 bases). Germline V gene sequence: CDR1 SGDLS, CDR2 YYNGEE. Between the trimmed V and J ends, which lost 6 bases and 7 bases, there was a span of 17 bases. CDR3 length equals 14 residues.

J is TRBJ2-1 and V is TRBV5-1; D not resolved. The CDR3 covers 12 residues. CDR1 and CDR2 from the germline V gene are SGHRS and YFSETQ. The V gene lost 4 bases and the J gene lost 4 bases, with 6 bases spanning the gap. CDR3 DNA: TGCGCCAGCAGCCCAGATTACAATGAGCAGTTCTTC. Translating it yields CASSPDYNEQFF.

The chain uses TRBV29-1 and TRBJ2-7, with 9 bases that match TRBD1. CDR1 and CDR2 from the germline V gene are SQVTM and ANQGSEA. V shed 2 bases and J 3 bases; nucleotides not matched to a gene: 5. This CDR3 is built from 14 residues. CDR3 amino acids: CSVEREDRGYEQYF. The CDR3 DNA follows: TGCAGCGTTGAACGGGAGGACAGGGGCTACGAGCAGTACTTC.

This chain connects TRBV7-8 to TRBJ2-3; possibly TRBD2 for D (6 bases). CDR1 and CDR2 (germline): SGHVS, FQNEAQ. With 1 base removed from V and 4 bases from J, the gap between germline ends came to 9 bases. CDR3 size: 14 residues. The CDR3, as DNA: TGTGCCAGCAGCTTAGGGGCGGGGTCAGATACGCAGTATTTT. This gives the protein CASSLGAGSDTQYF.

The table lists this clone with a count of one. V usage is TRBV18 and J usage is TRBJ1-2; the match to TRBD1 covers 12 bases. Germline assignment: CDR1 KGHSH and CDR2 LQKENI. Trimming took 3 bases from V and 7 from J; bases not matched to a gene: 6. This CDR3 has 15 residues. This CDR3 reads CASSPSGTGGGGYTF. The DNA for the CDR3 is TGTGCCAGCTCACCGTCCGGGACAGGGGGCGGTGGCTACACCTTC.

V is TRBV19 and J is TRBJ2-3, with 11 bases lining up with TRBD2. Per germline, CDR1 LNHDA and CDR2 SQIVND (reference sequence). CDR3 length equals 17 residues. Trimming removed 3 bases from V and 3 bases from J; junction bases left unmatched: 8. In DNA, the CDR3 is TGTGCCAGTAGTATGGACAGCTTAGCGGGGGGGACAGATACGCAGTATTTT. Translating it yields CASSMDSLAGGTDTQYF.

The chain joins TRBV7-3 to TRBJ1-1; 11 nucleotides agree with TRBD1. The CDR3 has 14 residues. The J segment lost 10 bases and the V segment lost 2 bases, leaving 6 bases of the junction unmatched. Germline V gene sequence: CDR1 SGHTA, CDR2 FQGTGA. CDR3 sequence reads: CASSLGQGAPGAFF. CDR3 sequence (DNA): TGTGCCAGCAGCTTAGGACAGGGGGCGCCAGGAGCTTTCTTT.

This clone was seen only a few times. This chain uses TRBV6-5 with TRBJ2-1, with 7 bases aligning to TRBD1. CDR3 length: 15 residues. CDR1 MNHEY and CDR2 SVGAGI come from the germline V gene. The ends lost 5 bases at V and 6 bases at J; junction bases unmatched: 10. CDR3 residues: CASSKPQGVGNEQFF. CDR3 nucleotide sequence: TGTGCCAGCAGTAAGCCCCAGGGGGTCGGCAATGAGCAGTTCTTC.

V gene TRBV6-6 combines with J gene TRBJ2-1, with D possibly TRBD2 on 6 matching bases. Germline V gene sequence: CDR1 MNHNY, CDR2 SVGAGI (reference sequence). The CDR3 is 15 amino acids. V lost 0 bases, J lost 2 bases, and 8 bases lay in between. CDR3: CASSYSGGPYNEQFF. The CDR3 nucleotides are TGTGCCAGCAGTTACTCCGGGGGACCCTACAATGAGCAGTTCTTC.

This clone was seen a handful of times. The J gene is TRBJ1-1, the V gene TRBV10-3; 11 bases are a match to TRBD1. CDR1 is ENHRY and CDR2 is SYGVKD in the germline V gene. Trimming took 8 bases from V and 12 from J; bases not matched to a gene: 8. The CDR3 runs 12 residues. The CDR3 bases are TGTGCCATCCAAGGACAGGGGGCGCGGCCTTTCTTT. It codes for CAIQGQGARPFF.

In its sample, this clone was seen a few times. This chain links TRBV10-2 with TRBJ1-5; possibly TRBD1 for D (5 bases). There are 12 residues in the CDR3. Trimming removed 8 bases at V and 7 bases at J, with 12 bases between. The germline CDR1 and CDR2 sequences are WSHSY and SAAADI. The chain's CDR3 is CASAGGGQPQHF. DNA for the CDR3: TGCGCCAGCGCGGGTGGGGGGCAGCCCCAGCATTTT.

This clone was picked up a small number of times. The chain employs TRBV25-1 and TRBJ2-7; 8 nucleotides agree with TRBD1. The CDR3 extends over 16 amino acids. The germline CDR1 and CDR2 sequences are MGHDK and SYGVNS. V lost 2 bases, J lost 0 bases, and 6 bases stayed unmatched. The CDR3 nucleotides are TGTGCCAGCAGTGAAGACAGGGGCGAGAGCTCCTACGAGCAGTACTTC. This gives the protein CASSEDRGESSYEQYF.

The rearrangement links TRBV6-5 to TRBJ2-1; 9 nucleotides agree with TRBD2. CDR3 size: 16 residues. Germline V gene lookup returns CDR1 MNHEY and CDR2 SVGAGI. V lost 2 bases and J lost 9; bases outside the gene matches: 11. This CDR3 reads CASSYPGAGGRGEQFF. The CDR3 region has the DNA TGTGCCAGCAGTTACCCGGGGGCGGGAGGGCGAGGTGAGCAGTTCTTC.

This chain uses TRBV10-2 with TRBJ1-2; 7 bases fit TRBD1. With 8 bases clipped from V and 8 bases from J, the junction kept 11 bases outside the gene matches. CDR3 size: 13 residues. The germline V gene encodes CDR1 WSHSY and CDR2 SAAADI. The CDR3 spells CASGWDSKRGYTF. CDR3 in DNA: TGCGCCAGCGGTTGGGACAGTAAACGGGGCTACACCTTC.

This clone has a single count. CDR3 DNA: TGTGCCAGCAGCTTGGATAGCGGGAGGATCAATGAGCAGTTCTTC. As protein: CASSLDSGRINEQFF. V usage is TRBV5-4 and J usage is TRBJ2-1, with TRBD2 matching 10 bases. The CDR3 covers 15 residues. Per the germline V gene, CDR1 is SGHNT and CDR2 is YYREEE (reference sequence). The junction had 3 bases not matched to a gene; V was cut back by 0 bases and J by 6 bases.

Notes on this clone: The sample has other DNA sequences that encode this CDR3 too. The rearrangement joins TRBV9 to TRBJ2-2; possibly TRBD1 for D (7 bases). CDR1 and CDR2 from the germline V gene are SGDLS and YYNGEE. V lost 4 bases to trimming and J lost 5 bases, with 15 bases between them. This CDR3 spans 15 amino acids. CDR3 in amino acids: CASSPGGGGTGELFF. CDR3 DNA sequence: TGTGCCAGCAGCCCTGGAGGGGGCGGGACCGGGGAGCTGTTTTTT.

The rearrangement joins TRBV5-1 to TRBJ2-1, with D possibly TRBD1 on 6 matching bases. V gave up 0 bases and J gave up 2 bases, with 12 bases separating them. The germline gives CDR1 SGHRS, CDR2 YFSETQ. The CDR3 runs to 16 residues. The DNA for the CDR3 is TGCGCCAGCAGCTTGGGGGGGCAGGCAGCCTACAATGAGCAGTTCTTC. Translated: CASSLGGQAAYNEQFF.

The chain recombines TRBV5-1 with TRBJ2-2; weak D call: TRBD2 (5 bases). The CDR3 extends over 15 amino acids. Trimming removed 0 bases from V and 6 bases from J, with 12 bases in between. The germline CDR1 and CDR2 sequences are SGHRS and YFSETQ. CDR3: CASSLAVGSAGELFF. The CDR3 DNA reads TGCGCCAGCAGCTTGGCAGTAGGGAGTGCCGGGGAGCTGTTTTTT.

This clone was seen a handful of times. This chain connects TRBV29-1 to TRBJ2-7, with 7 bases identical to TRBD1. Germline loops: CDR1 SQVTM, CDR2 ANQGSEA. This CDR3 spans 15 amino acids. The CDR3 DNA follows: TGCGGCATCTCAAGCCGGGCAGGGGGTACCTACGAGCAGTACTTC. Its protein product is CGISSRAGGTYEQYF.

The rearrangement links TRBV30 to TRBJ2-5, with D perhaps matching TRBD1 (6 bases). The end of the DNA aligns better with TRBJ2-7, so the J call may be wrong. Per the germline V gene, CDR1 is GTSNPN and CDR2 is SVGIG (reference sequence). CDR3 length equals 12 residues. CDR3 amino acids: CAWSATGYEQYF. The CDR3 nucleotides are TGTGCCTGGAGTGCGACAGGTTACGAGCAGTACTTC.

In its sample, this clone was seen once. V is TRBV7-3 and J is TRBJ2-7; weak D call: TRBD2 (5 bases). This CDR3 contains 14 residues. V gave up 1 base and J gave up 5 bases, with 12 bases separating them. Germline CDR1 reads SGHTA; CDR2 reads FQGTGA. CDR3 sequence reads: CASSLSGENHEQYF. The CDR3 DNA follows: TGTGCCAGCAGCTTAAGTGGGGAGAACCACGAGCAGTACTTC.